These 9 T cell receptor beta chains were all obtained from the same sample, sequenced in a study of beta chain features in type 1 diabetes. The entirety of the isolated RNA underwent reverse transcription, so expressed TCRB transcripts were sequenced. The data were produced by immunoSEQ multiplex PCR, yet TCRdb's version contains in-frame clones alone and is incomplete. The sample has under 800,000 clones, around a sixth seen once. Sequenced sample: naive CD4+ T cells from blood. The receptors stem from a man aged 18 to 29 in good health.

The CDR3 spells CASSPTGHEQYF. As DNA, the CDR3 is TGTGCCAGCTCACCGACCGGGCACGAGCAGTACTTC. The chain recombines TRBV18 with TRBJ2-7; D is unclear. Germline CDR1 and CDR2: KGHSH and LQKENI. CDR3 length: 12 residues. V shed 3 bases and J shed 5 bases, with 8 bases lying between them.

This clone has only a few counts. This chain connects TRBV7-3 to TRBJ2-3, with 12 bases identical to TRBD2. The CDR3 loop spans 16 amino acids. With 4 bases clipped from V and 6 bases from J, the junction kept 8 bases outside the gene matches. Germline CDR1 is SGHTA and CDR2 is FQGTGA. The CDR3 is CASSSPSGRALDTQYF. DNA for the CDR3: TGTGCCAGCAGCTCTCCTAGCGGGAGGGCCCTGGATACGCAGTATTTT.

The rearrangement links TRBV7-6 to TRBJ2-7; 7 bases line up with TRBD1. CDR1 is SGHVS, CDR2 FNYEAQ, per germline. The trim removed 5 bases at V and 0 bases at J, leaving 10 bases unmatched. CDR3 length: 16 residues. The CDR3 region has the DNA TGTGCCAGCAGCCGCCAACCGGGACAGAGCTCCTACGAGCAGTACTTC. Its translation: CASSRQPGQSSYEQYF.

J is TRBJ1-4 and V is TRBV7-2; D possibly corresponds to TRBD1 (5 bases). The V and J ends lost 3 bases and 7 bases respectively, with 15 bases between them. CDR3 length: 15 amino acids. Germline assignment: CDR1 SGHTA and CDR2 FQGNSA. CDR3 region: CASSLYRQGSEKLFF. In DNA form, the CDR3 reads TGTGCCAGCAGCTTGTACCGGCAGGGTAGTGAAAAACTGTTTTTT.

This chain uses TRBV5-8 with TRBJ1-2; D remains ambiguous. The length of the CDR3 is 14 residues. Per germline, CDR1 SGHTS and CDR2 YDEGEE. V was pared by 1 base and J by 2 bases, with 9 bases between. The CDR3 coding sequence is TGTGCCAGCAGCTTGCCGGAGGTAAACTATGGCTACACCTTC. Its protein is CASSLPEVNYGYTF.

This chain links TRBV30 with TRBJ1-2; D may be TRBD1 (5 bases). The CDR3 covers 18 residues. The V end was cut by 1 base, the J end by 5 bases, with 26 bases between. Germline CDR1 and CDR2: GTSNPN and SVGIG (reference sequence). The CDR3, as DNA: TGTGCCTGGAGTGCGAGGGGCTGGACGGGGACTAAAGGGTATGGCTACACCTTC. As protein: CAWSARGWTGTKGYGYTF.

This clone was seen a handful of times. J is TRBJ1-4 and V is TRBV6-5; TRBD1 matches at 7 bases. The ends lost 5 bases at V and 8 bases at J; junction bases unmatched: 8. The CDR3 extends over 14 amino acids. Germline V gene lookup returns CDR1 MNHEY and CDR2 SVGAGI. CDR3 protein: CASSGNRGNEKLFF. CDR3 nucleotides: TGTGCCAGCAGTGGAAACAGGGGTAACGAAAAACTGTTTTTT.

This rearrangement joins TRBV15 to TRBJ2-7; 9 bases match TRBD1. Germline loops: CDR1 LNHNV, CDR2 YYDKDF (reference sequence). J lost 6 bases, V lost 7 bases, and 13 bases had no gene match. This CDR3 spans 15 amino acids. CDR3 residues: CATNPTGGPSAEQYF. The CDR3 DNA follows: TGTGCCACCAACCCAACAGGGGGCCCTTCGGCCGAGCAGTACTTC.

This clone was counted a few times. This chain connects TRBV10-3 to TRBJ2-2; either TRBD1 or TRBD2 may supply D (5 bases each). Trimming pared 4 bases from V and 5 bases from J, leaving 14 bases between. This CDR3 is 15 amino acids long. The germline gives CDR1 ENHRY, CDR2 SYGVKD. Here the CDR3 reads CAISGPGTKTGELFF. CDR3 DNA: TGTGCCATCAGTGGCCCCGGGACCAAAACCGGGGAGCTGTTTTTT.